Below, one TCR beta chain is given with its context. Its antigen is not known. The data are from a study of T cell responses to AZD1222 COVID-19 vaccine. The protocol was immunoSEQ multiplex PCR, while the TCRdb copy is restricted to in-frame clones and leaves out a portion. The sample includes around 110,000 clones, 85% to 95% of them seen just once. CDR3 size: 13 residues. Trimming took 0 bases from V and 9 from J, leaving 12 bases between them. Germline CDR1 reads SGHTS; CDR2 reads YDEGEE. Study-level results: Females made up more of the donors, who were largely white British, and clonal diversity may have come out too low. Receipt of two AZD1222 doses was followed by a rise in Spike-specific TCR breadth and depth.

Sequences were derived from peripheral blood, sampled on day 0 of AZD1222 vaccination. This clonotype was obtained from an adult in good health. The chain couples TRBV5-8 to TRBJ1-2; tentative D call: TRBD1 (5 bases). The CDR3 DNA follows: TGTGCCAGCAGCTTGGGACAGCTTCGCCGCTACACCTTC. It encodes CASSLGQLRRYTF.